Presented here are 10 T cell receptor beta chains from one specimen sequenced in a study of cytomegalovirus exposure and HLA in healthy donors. Sequenced by immunoSEQ multiplex PCR; TCRdb stores in-frame clones only, minus some. The sample yields roughly 63,000 clones, about 90% seen once. The sequenced sample was PBMCs. The receptors stem from a woman aged 18-29 years in good health and CMV-seronegative.

J is TRBJ1-1 and V is TRBV12-5; D unresolved. CDR1 and CDR2 from the germline V gene are LGHNT and FRNRAP. The length of the CDR3 is 11 residues. Between the trimmed V and J ends, which lost 2 bases and 10 bases, there was a span of 8 bases. As DNA, the CDR3 is TGTGCTAGTGGTTTGATCTCCGGAGCTTTCTTT. It is translated as CASGLISGAFF.

The J gene is TRBJ2-1, the V gene TRBV7-8; a possible D gene is TRBD1 (6 bases). This CDR3 spans 15 amino acids. Trimming took off 4 bases at V and 4 bases at J, with 14 bases between the two ends. Germline lookup yields CDR1 SGHVS and CDR2 FQNEAQ. DNA for the CDR3: TGTGCCAGCAGCTCCCGGACAGACCGTTACAATGAGCAGTTCTTC. This sequence encodes CASSSRTDRYNEQFF.

This chain connects TRBV28 to TRBJ2-1; D unresolved. The CDR3 extends over 13 amino acids. Trimming shortened V by 4 bases and J by 6 bases, and 10 bases separated the two germline ends. Per germline, CDR1 MDHEN and CDR2 SYDVKM. CDR3: CASSWHIVNEQFF. CDR3 coding DNA: TGTGCCAGCAGTTGGCATATTGTCAATGAGCAGTTCTTC.

The J gene is TRBJ1-2, the V gene TRBV13, with 10 bases matching TRBD1. Germline V CDR1 and CDR2: PRHDT, FYEKMQ (reference sequence). The CDR3 extends over 14 amino acids. Trimming cost V 5 bases and J 8 bases; bases outside gene matches: 8. This CDR3 is CASSPGQGFRGYTF. The CDR3 DNA reads TGTGCCAGCAGCCCGGGACAGGGGTTTAGGGGCTACACCTTC.

J is TRBJ2-1 and V is TRBV6-4; 7 positions match TRBD1. Germline trimming cut 6 bases from V and 5 bases from J; bases unmatched to any gene: 7. This CDR3 region has 14 residues. Germline-derived CDR1 and CDR2 are MRHNA and SNTAGT. The CDR3 DNA reads as TGTGCCAGCAGAGGACAGGAGTCAAACAATGAGCAGTTCTTC. Amino acid sequence: CASRGQESNNEQFF.

This clone was picked up one time. The chain combines TRBV6-1 with TRBJ1-2, with D possibly being TRBD1 (5 bases). Per the germline V gene, CDR1 is MNHNS and CDR2 is SASEGT. The CDR3 consists of 16 residues. Trimming stripped 2 bases from V and 4 bases from J, with 17 bases between. CDR3 DNA: TGTGCCAGCAGTGAATCGACAGCCCGACTCACCTATGGCTACACCTTC. Amino acid sequence: CASSESTARLTYGYTF.

The chain couples TRBV11-1 to TRBJ2-1; 11 bases are a match to TRBD1. The V segment lost 5 bases and the J segment 6 bases; nucleotides outside the gene matches: 6. The CDR3 is 15 residues long. From germline, CDR1 is SGHAT and CDR2 FQDESV (reference sequence). This CDR3 is CASSEDRGRLNEQFF. In DNA form, the CDR3 reads TGTGCCAGCAGCGAGGACAGGGGGCGCCTCAATGAGCAGTTCTTC.

V gene TRBV11-2 combines with J gene TRBJ2-7, with no clear D. The CDR3 is made up of 12 amino acids. Germline CDR1 reads SGHAT; CDR2 reads FQNNGV. V lost 5 bases and J lost 2, with 7 bases in between. The CDR3 DNA is TGTGCCAGCAGCCTCCGGGCCTACGAGCAGTACTTC. This gives the protein CASSLRAYEQYF.

This chain uses TRBV5-1 with TRBJ2-7; D is possibly TRBD2 (5 bases). In germline, CDR1 is SGHRS, CDR2 YFSETQ. This CDR3 region has 15 residues. V shed 0 bases and J shed 0 bases, with 10 bases lying between them. The CDR3 loop reads CASSLGGIGSYEQYF. DNA for the CDR3: TGCGCCAGCAGCTTGGGAGGGATCGGCTCCTACGAGCAGTACTTC.

The rearrangement joins TRBV6-1 to TRBJ2-2; the match to TRBD2 covers 11 bases. The CDR3 is 16 amino acids. Germline CDR1 MNHNS, CDR2 SASEGT. V lost 4 bases, J lost 1 base, and 2 bases stayed unmatched. In DNA, the CDR3 is TGTGCCAGCAGTGCAGGACTAGCGGGGAACACCGGGGAGCTGTTTTTT. It specifies CASSAGLAGNTGELFF.